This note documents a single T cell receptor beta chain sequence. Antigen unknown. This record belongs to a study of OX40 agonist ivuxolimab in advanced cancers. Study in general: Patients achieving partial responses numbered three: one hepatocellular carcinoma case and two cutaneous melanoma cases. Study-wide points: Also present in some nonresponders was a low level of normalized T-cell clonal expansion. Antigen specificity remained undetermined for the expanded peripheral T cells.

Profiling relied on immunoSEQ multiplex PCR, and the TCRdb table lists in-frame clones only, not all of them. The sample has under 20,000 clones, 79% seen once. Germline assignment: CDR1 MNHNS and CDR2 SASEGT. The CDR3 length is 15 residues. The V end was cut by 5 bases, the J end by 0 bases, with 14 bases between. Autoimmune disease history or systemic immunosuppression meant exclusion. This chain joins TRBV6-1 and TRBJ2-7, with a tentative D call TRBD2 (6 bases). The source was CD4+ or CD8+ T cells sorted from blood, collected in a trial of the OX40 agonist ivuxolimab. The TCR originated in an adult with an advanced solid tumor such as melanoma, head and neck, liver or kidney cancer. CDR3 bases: TGTGCCAGCAGTCCTCTAGCGCTCAGCTCCTACGAGCAGTACTTC. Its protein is CASSPLALSSYEQYF.